Presented here are 14 T cell receptor beta chains from one specimen sequenced in a study of shared clonotypes between healthy human individuals. The assay was immunoSEQ multiplex PCR, and TCRdb's table has in-frame clones only and misses some. The table shows millions of clones, with just over 90% occurring only once. Sequences were obtained from naive CD4+ T cells sorted from blood. Specified subset: CD45RA+ positively selected. The receptors here all came from a man aged 18 to 29 in good health.

This rearrangement joins TRBV7-9 to TRBJ1-4; no reliable D call. V dropped 5 bases and J dropped 7 bases, with 11 bases sitting between them. Germline loops: CDR1 SEHNR, CDR2 FQNEAQ (reference sequence). The CDR3 contains 13 residues. Here the CDR3 reads CASSRTPSEKLFF. In nucleotides, the CDR3 is TGTGCCAGCAGCCGCACCCCGAGTGAAAAACTGTTTTTT.

V is TRBV5-1 and J is TRBJ2-2, with 7 bases fitting TRBD1. Germline CDR1 is SGHRS and CDR2 is YFSETQ. The CDR3 consists of 15 residues. V trimming: 4 bases; J trimming: 0 bases; junction bases outside the gene matches: 3. Here the CDR3 reads CASSTTGANTGELFF. The DNA for the CDR3 is TGCGCCAGCAGCACCACAGGGGCGAACACCGGGGAGCTGTTTTTT.

J is TRBJ1-2 and V is TRBV30, with D perhaps matching TRBD1 (5 bases). Trimming stripped 5 bases from V and 4 bases from J, with 17 bases between. The CDR3 has 14 amino acids. Germline CDR1 reads GTSNPN; CDR2 reads SVGIG (reference sequence). Here the CDR3 reads CAWSPGPTTYGYTF. The CDR3 nucleotides are TGTGCCTGGTCACCGGGACCGACCACCTATGGCTACACCTTC.

This chain links TRBV25-1 with TRBJ1-6; 7 bases are shared with TRBD1. This CDR3 region has 14 residues. The germline V gene has CDR1 MGHDK and CDR2 SYGVNS. The ends lost 2 bases at V and 9 bases at J; junction bases unmatched: 4. CDR3 sequence (DNA): TGTGCCAGCAGTGAACAGGGGGGTGGTTCACCCCTCCACTTT. Amino acids: CASSEQGGGSPLHF. The variable domain in full, completed from reference TRBV25-1 and TRBJ1-6, reads EADIYQTPRYLVIGTGKKITLECSQTMGHDKMYWYQQDPGMELHLIHYSYGVNSTEKGDLSSESTVSRIRTEHFPLTLESARPSHTSQYLCASSEQGGGSPLHFGNGTRLTVT.

V is TRBV7-2 and J is TRBJ1-5, with 7 bases identical to TRBD1. CDR1 is SGHTA, CDR2 FQGNSA, per germline. V dropped 1 base and J dropped 4; count of bases not matched to a gene: 7. CDR3 length: 16 residues. The CDR3 coding sequence is TGTGCCAGCAGCTTAGAAGGGACAGTACCTAATCAGCCCCAGCATTTT. It is translated as CASSLEGTVPNQPQHF.

The chain couples TRBV5-1 to TRBJ1-4; weak D call: TRBD1 (5 bases). V gave up 0 bases and J gave up 8 bases, with 14 bases separating them. Germline values: CDR1 SGHRS, CDR2 YFSETQ. This CDR3 has 15 amino acids. The CDR3 reads CASSLARGAGEKLFF. As DNA, the CDR3 is TGCGCCAGCAGCTTGGCCCGAGGGGCGGGCGAAAAACTGTTTTTT.

The chain joins TRBV11-1 to TRBJ2-1, with TRBD2 as a possible D gene (6 bases). The CDR3 is made up of 13 amino acids. CDR1 is SGHAT, CDR2 FQDESV, per germline (reference sequence). The V and J ends lost 5 bases and 10 bases respectively, with 15 bases between them. CDR3 nucleotide sequence: TGTGCCAGCAGCCGGGGCGGGGCGGGAGAGCAGTTCTTC. Translating gives CASSRGGAGEQFF. Full variable domain (rest looked up from reference TRBV11-1 and TRBJ2-1): EAEVAQSPRYKITEKSQAVAFWCDPISGHATLYWYRQILGQGPELLVQFQDESVVDDSQLPKDRFSAERLKGVDSTLKIQPAELGDSAMYLCASSRGGAGEQFFGPGTRLTVL.

The chain combines TRBV6-5 with TRBJ2-5; D is unclear. Germline V CDR1 and CDR2: MNHEY, SVGAGI. Trimming left V 5 bases short and J 3 bases short, with 4 bases between. This CDR3 spans 11 amino acids. CDR3 sequence (DNA): TGTGCCAGCAGTCCTAAAGAGACCCAGTACTTC. Its translation: CASSPKETQYF.

V gene TRBV7-2 combines with J gene TRBJ2-5; TRBD2 aligns across 10 bases. The CDR3 runs 15 residues. The V and J ends lost 5 bases and 2 bases, in that order; junction bases with no gene match: 5. The germline V gene has CDR1 SGHTA and CDR2 FQGNSA. CDR3 in amino acids: CASSDGTSAQETQYF. The CDR3 DNA reads as TGTGCCAGCAGCGATGGGACTAGCGCTCAAGAGACCCAGTACTTC.

The genes are TRBV5-1 and TRBJ2-7; D is unclear. The CDR3 covers 10 residues. Germline V gives CDR1 SGHRS, CDR2 YFSETQ. V lost 4 bases and J lost 5, with 4 bases in between. The DNA of the CDR3 is TGCGCCAGCAGCGTACACGAGCAGTACTTC. It translates to CASSVHEQYF.

A single count supports this clone. The rearrangement uses TRBV23-1 and TRBJ2-3; perhaps D is TRBD1 or TRBD2 (5 bases each). TRBV23-1 is filed as an ORF, its function uncertain. The V end was cut by 6 bases, the J end by 6 bases, with 16 bases between. The CDR3 totals 14 residues. CDR3 DNA sequence: TGCGCCAGCAGCCCCGGGGCGAGAGGGGATACGCAGTATTTT. Translation: CASSPGARGDTQYF.

The J gene is TRBJ2-2, the V gene TRBV5-1; 8 nucleotides agree with TRBD2. Per germline, CDR1 SGHRS and CDR2 YFSETQ. This CDR3 is built from 16 residues. The V gene end was trimmed by 7 bases and the J gene end by 2 bases; junction bases not matched to a gene: 10. The CDR3, as DNA: TGCGCCAGCGCGGGGGGAAATGTTCAAAACACCGGGGAGCTGTTTTTT. This sequence encodes CASAGGNVQNTGELFF.

V gene TRBV7-8 combines with J gene TRBJ1-2; no definite D call. CDR1 SGHVS and CDR2 FQNEAQ come from the germline V gene. The germline V and J ends were trimmed by 3 bases and 2 bases, with 28 bases remaining between them. The CDR3 is 20 residues long. The CDR3 sequence: CASSFSGPRSRSLPNYGYTF. The CDR3 bases are TGTGCCAGCAGCTTTTCTGGGCCCCGGTCCAGGTCCCTCCCCAACTATGGCTACACCTTC.

CDR3 region: CASSLTGAVGSPLHF. For the CDR3, the DNA is TGCGCCAGCAGCTTGACAGGGGCGGTTGGTTCACCCCTCCACTTT. The rearrangement uses TRBV5-1 and TRBJ1-6; 7 bases map to TRBD1. CDR1 and CDR2 from the germline V gene are SGHRS and YFSETQ. CDR3 size: 15 residues. V shed 1 base and J 9 bases; nucleotides not matched to a gene: 7.